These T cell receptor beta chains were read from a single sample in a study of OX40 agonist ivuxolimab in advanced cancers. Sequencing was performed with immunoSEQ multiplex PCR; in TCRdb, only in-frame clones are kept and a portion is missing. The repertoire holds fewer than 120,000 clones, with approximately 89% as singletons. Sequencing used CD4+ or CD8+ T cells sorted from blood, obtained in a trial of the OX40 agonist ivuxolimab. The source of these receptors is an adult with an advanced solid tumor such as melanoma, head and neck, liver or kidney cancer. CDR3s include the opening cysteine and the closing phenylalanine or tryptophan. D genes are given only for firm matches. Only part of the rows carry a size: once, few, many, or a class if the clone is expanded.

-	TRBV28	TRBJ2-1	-	TGTGCCAGTCCATCCTACAATGAGCAGTTCTTC	CASPSYNEQFF
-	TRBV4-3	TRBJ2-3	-	TGCGCCAGCAGCCGGTTGGGGGAGGATACGCAGTATTTT	CASSRLGEDTQYF
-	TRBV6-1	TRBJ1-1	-	TGTGCCAGCAGTGAACAGGCGAACACTGAAGCTTTCTTT	CASSEQANTEAFF
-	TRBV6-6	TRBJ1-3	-	TGTGCCAGCAGTTACTCGGGGGACACCATATATTTT	CASSYSGDTIYF
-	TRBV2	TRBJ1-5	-	TGTGCCTGCTTGGGGGGGGTCGGGCAGCCCCAGCATTTT	CACLGGVGQPQHF
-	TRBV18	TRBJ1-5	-	TGTGCCAGCTCACCGTCTTGGGGGGTAGGTCAGCCCCAGCATTTT	CASSPSWGVGQPQHF
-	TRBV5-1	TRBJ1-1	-	TGCGCCAGCAGCTTACTAAAGGGCCCTATGAACACTGAAGCTTTCTTT	CASSLLKGPMNTEAFF
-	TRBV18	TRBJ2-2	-	TGTGCCAGCTCGCGGACAGATAACACCGGGGAGCTGTTTTTT	CASSRTDNTGELFF
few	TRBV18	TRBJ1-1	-	TGTGCCAGCTCACCACCGAACAGGGTTAGTGAAGCTTTCTTT	CASSPPNRVSEAFF
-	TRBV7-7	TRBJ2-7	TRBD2	TGTGCTAGCAGCCCCTCCGGGGGGAGCTACGAGCAGTACTTC	CASSPSGGSYEQYF
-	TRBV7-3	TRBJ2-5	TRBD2	TGTGCCAGCAGCCCAGGACTAGCGGGAGAGACCCAGTACTTC	CASSPGLAGETQYF
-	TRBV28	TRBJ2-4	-	TGTGCCAGCAGTCCCCCCCGGGACTCGCAGTACTTC	CASSPPRDSQYF
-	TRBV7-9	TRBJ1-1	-	TGTGCCAGCAGCTCCCAGGGAGATACTGAAGCTTTCTTT	CASSSQGDTEAFF
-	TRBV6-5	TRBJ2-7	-	TGTGCCAGTTCCTTTGGAACAGATTACTCCTACGAGCAGTACTTC	CASSFGTDYSYEQYF
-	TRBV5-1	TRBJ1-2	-	TGCGCCAGCAGCGCCAGGGAGGCTAACTATGGCTACACCTTC	CASSAREANYGYTF
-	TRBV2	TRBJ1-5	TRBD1	TGTGCCAGCAGATCAACAGGGGGCCAGCCCCAGCATTTT	CASRSTGGQPQHF
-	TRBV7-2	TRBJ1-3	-	TGTGCCAGCAGCTTAGGTCAGGCAAACTCTGGAAACACCATATATTTT	CASSLGQANSGNTIYF
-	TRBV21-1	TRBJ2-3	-	TGTGCCAGCAGCCGCGTTCTAGACAGGGGGCTAACAGATACGCAGTATTTT	CASSRVLDRGLTDTQYF
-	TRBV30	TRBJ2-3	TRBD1	TGTGCCTGGAGTGGTCAGGGGGCAGTTACGCAGTATTTT	CAWSGQGAVTQYF
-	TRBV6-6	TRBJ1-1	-	TGTGCCAGCAGTTATGCCCGGACAGAACAAGCTTTCTTT	CASSYARTEQAFF
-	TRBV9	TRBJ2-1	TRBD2	TGTGCCAGCAGCCCTAGGGGACTAGCGGGGGGGCAGTTCTTC	CASSPRGLAGGQFF
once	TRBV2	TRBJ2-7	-	TGTGCCAGCATTGGGGGAGAGCAGTACTTC	CASIGGEQYF
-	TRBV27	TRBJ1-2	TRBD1	TGTGCCAGCAGTTTATCGTCCTTTCATTATCCTACCGGGACAGCTAACTATGGCTACACCTTC	CASSLSSFHYPTGTANYGYTF
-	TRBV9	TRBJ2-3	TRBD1	TGTGCCAGCAGCGTAGTGACAGGGGCCCCAGATACGCAGTATTTT	CASSVVTGAPDTQYF
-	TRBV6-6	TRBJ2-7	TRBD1	TGTGCCAGCAGTCCCCCGAGCAGGGGGTCCTACGAGCAGTACTTC	CASSPPSRGSYEQYF
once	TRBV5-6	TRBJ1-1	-	TGTGCCAGCAGCTCCCCATTAACAGGGAGGAACACTGAAGCTTTCTTT	CASSSPLTGRNTEAFF
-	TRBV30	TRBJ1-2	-	TGTGCCTGGAGGACAGAACCCTATGGCTACACCTTC	CAWRTEPYGYTF
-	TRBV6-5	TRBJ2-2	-	TGTGCCAGCACGGTACAGCCCAATGAACCCGGGGAGCTGTTTTTT	CASTVQPNEPGELFF
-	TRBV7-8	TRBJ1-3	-	TGTGCCAGCAGCTTAGAGGGCCGCTCTGGAAACACCATATATTTT	CASSLEGRSGNTIYF
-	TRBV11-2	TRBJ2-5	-	TGTGCCAGCAGCTTTTCCCTCCGAGAGTCCCAGTACTTC	CASSFSLRESQYF
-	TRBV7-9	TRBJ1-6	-	TGTGCCAGCAGCTTAGGCGGGGAGTCACCCCTCCACTTT	CASSLGGESPLHF
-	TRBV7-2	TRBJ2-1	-	TGTGCCAGCAGCTTAGTAGCAGGAGATGACAGGAGCTCCTACAATGAGCAGTTCTTC	CASSLVAGDDRSSYNEQFF
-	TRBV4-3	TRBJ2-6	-	TGCGCCAGCAGCCAAGATACAATCGCTGGGGCCAACGTCCTGACTTTC	CASSQDTIAGANVLTF
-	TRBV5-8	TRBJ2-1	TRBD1	TGTGCCAGCAAGCCTGCAGGGGGAACCTACAATGAGCAGTTCTTC	CASKPAGGTYNEQFF
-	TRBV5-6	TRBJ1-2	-	TGTGCCAGCAGCCACCGGGACGGAGACTATGGCTACACCTTC	CASSHRDGDYGYTF
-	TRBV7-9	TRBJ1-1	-	TGTGCCAGCAGCCCCCGGACCTTGCACTTGAACACTGAAGCTTTCTTT	CASSPRTLHLNTEAFF
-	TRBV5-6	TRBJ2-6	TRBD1	TGTGCCAGCAGCTTGGGCGCAGGGGGCTTCGGGGCCAACGTCCTGACTTTC	CASSLGAGGFGANVLTF
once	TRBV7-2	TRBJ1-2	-	TGTGCCAGCAGCTTACCCCCCGGGGGGTTCTATGGCTACACCTTC	CASSLPPGGFYGYTF
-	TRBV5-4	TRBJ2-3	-	TGTGCCAGCAGCTTGGTCCGGGGCATCGGTGCAGATACGCAGTATTTT	CASSLVRGIGADTQYF
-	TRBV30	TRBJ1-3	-	TGTGCCTGGAATACGAGGGGTATGGGAAACACCATATATTTT	CAWNTRGMGNTIYF
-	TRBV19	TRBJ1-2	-	TGTGCCAGTAGCCGAAACAACTATGGCTACACCTTC	CASSRNNYGYTF
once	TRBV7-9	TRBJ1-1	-	TGTGCCAGCAGCTTTACAGGTACCTACTCTGAAGCTTTCTTT	CASSFTGTYSEAFF